These 10 T cell receptor beta chains came from one sample sequenced in a study of T cell responses to AZD1222 COVID-19 vaccine. Generated by immunoSEQ multiplex PCR, the TCRdb table keeps only in-frame clones and is missing some. The sample has approximately 100,000 clones, around 91% seen once. The sequencing here drew on peripheral blood, taken 28 days after the second AZD1222 dose. The receptor source for this set is an adult who received the AZD1222 COVID-19 vaccine.

The rearrangement links TRBV9 to TRBJ1-1; D gene unclear. The V gene lost 4 bases and the J gene lost 1 base, with 11 bases spanning the gap. This CDR3 region has 14 residues. Germline CDR1 is SGDLS and CDR2 is YYNGEE. DNA of the CDR3: TGTGCCAGCAGCCCCCAGAGTCGGAACACTGAAGCTTTCTTT. Translated, it gives CASSPQSRNTEAFF.

The rearrangement uses TRBV7-2 and TRBJ1-5; D uncertain. This CDR3 region has 14 residues. With 4 bases removed from V and 5 bases from J, the gap between germline ends came to 12 bases. Germline V gene sequence: CDR1 SGHTA, CDR2 FQGNSA. CDR3 protein: CASSSSSRDQPQHF. The CDR3 DNA reads TGTGCCAGCAGCTCCTCAAGTAGGGATCAGCCCCAGCATTTT.

The genes are TRBV5-1 and TRBJ2-2; 9 bases map to TRBD1. CDR3 length equals 21 residues. CDR1 and CDR2 (germline): SGHRS, YFSETQ. The ends lost 1 base at V and 1 base at J; junction bases unmatched: 17. Here the CDR3 DNA reads TGCGCCAGCAGCTTGCTACCGGGACAGGGTTCCCCGACAATGAACACCGGGGAGCTGTTTTTT. Its translation: CASSLLPGQGSPTMNTGELFF.

The V gene is TRBV10-3, the J gene TRBJ1-2; D is uncertain. CDR3 size: 15 residues. Germline V gives CDR1 ENHRY, CDR2 SYGVKD. V dropped 2 bases and J dropped 6 bases, with 16 bases sitting between them. CDR3 region: CAISEPSGGVHGYTF. As DNA, the CDR3 is TGTGCCATCAGTGAGCCCTCGGGTGGTGTTCATGGCTACACCTTC.

This rearrangement joins TRBV27 to TRBJ1-5, with D unresolved. Germline V gene data show CDR1 as MNHEY and CDR2 as SMNVEV (reference sequence). This CDR3 contains 15 residues. Trimming shortened V by 8 bases and J by 0 bases, and 14 bases separated the two germline ends. This chain's CDR3 is CASSPRPYSNQPQHF. DNA of the CDR3: TGTGCCAGCTCACCGCGACCCTATAGCAATCAGCCCCAGCATTTT.

This rearrangement joins TRBV29-1 to TRBJ1-3; D remains ambiguous. V lost 4 bases and J lost 0, with 7 bases in between. This CDR3 contains 13 residues. Germline V gene data show CDR1 as SQVTM and CDR2 as ANQGSEA. This CDR3 reads CSVGSSSGNTIYF. CDR3 coding DNA: TGCAGCGTTGGCTCGAGCTCTGGAAACACCATATATTTT. The variable domain in full, with the rest retrieved from reference TRBV29-1 and TRBJ1-3, is SAVISQKPSRDICQRGTSLTIQCQVDSQVTMMFWYRQQPGQSLTLIATANQGSEATYESGFVIDKFPISRPNLTFSTLTVSNMSPEDSSIYLCSVGSSSGNTIYFGEGSWLTVV.

The chain carries TRBV5-1 and TRBJ1-5; D perhaps matches TRBD1 (5 bases). V was clipped by 4 bases and J by 1 base, with 6 bases between them. CDR3 length equals 13 residues. CDR1 SGHRS and CDR2 YFSETQ come from the germline V gene. The CDR3 nucleotides read TGCGCCAGCAGCGGGGACAGCAATCAGCCCCAGCATTTT. This gives the protein CASSGDSNQPQHF.

The chain recombines TRBV7-9 with TRBJ2-7, with TRBD1 identical over 7 bases. CDR1 is SEHNR and CDR2 is FQNEAQ in the germline V gene (reference sequence). This CDR3 region has 14 residues. V dropped 1 base and J dropped 2; count of bases not matched to a gene: 2. CDR3 loop: CASSLGTGPYEQYF. The CDR3 DNA follows: TGTGCCAGCAGCTTAGGGACAGGCCCCTACGAGCAGTACTTC. Based on the CDR3 plus reference TRBV7-9 and TRBJ2-7, the full variable domain is DTGVSQNPRHKITKRGQNVTFRCDPISEHNRLYWYRQTLGQGPEFLTYFQNEAQLEKSRLLSDRFSAERPKGSFSTLEIQRTEQGDSAMYLCASSLGTGPYEQYFGPGTRLTVT.

V gene TRBV5-1 combines with J gene TRBJ1-2; D is uncertain. Trimming took off 0 bases at V and 2 bases at J, with 11 bases between the two ends. This CDR3 contains 15 residues. Germline lookup yields CDR1 SGHRS and CDR2 YFSETQ. The CDR3 nucleotides read TGCGCCAGCAGCTTGGCAGTCGGTTCGAACTATGGCTACACCTTC. It yields the protein CASSLAVGSNYGYTF.

The V gene is TRBV6-5, the J gene TRBJ1-2, with 11 nucleotides matching TRBD1. V lost 3 bases and J lost 7; bases outside the gene matches: 4. This CDR3 contains 14 residues. The germline V gene has CDR1 MNHEY and CDR2 SVGAGI. The CDR3 DNA reads TGTGCCAGCAGTTATGGGACAGGGGGTCTTGGCTACACCTTC. Residues: CASSYGTGGLGYTF.